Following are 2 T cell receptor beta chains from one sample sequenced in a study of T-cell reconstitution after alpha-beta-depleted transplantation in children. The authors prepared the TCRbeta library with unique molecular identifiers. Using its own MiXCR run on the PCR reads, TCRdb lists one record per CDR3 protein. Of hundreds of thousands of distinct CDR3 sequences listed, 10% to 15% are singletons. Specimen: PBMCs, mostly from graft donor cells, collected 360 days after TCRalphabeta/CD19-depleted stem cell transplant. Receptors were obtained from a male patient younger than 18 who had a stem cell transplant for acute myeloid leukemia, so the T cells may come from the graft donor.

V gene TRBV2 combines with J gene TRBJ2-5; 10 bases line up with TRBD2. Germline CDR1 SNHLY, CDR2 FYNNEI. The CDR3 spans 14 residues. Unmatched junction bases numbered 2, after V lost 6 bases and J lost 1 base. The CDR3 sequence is CASRAGGRQETQYF. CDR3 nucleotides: TGTGCCAGCAGAGCGGGAGGGCGCCAAGAGACCCAGTACTTC.

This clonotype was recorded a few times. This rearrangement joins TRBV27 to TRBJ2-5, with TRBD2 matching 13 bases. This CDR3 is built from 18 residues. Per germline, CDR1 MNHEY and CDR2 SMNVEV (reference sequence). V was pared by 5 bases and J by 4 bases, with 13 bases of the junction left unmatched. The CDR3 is CASSPKLTSGGIGETQYF. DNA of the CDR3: TGTGCCAGCAGTCCAAAACTGACTAGCGGGGGGATAGGAGAGACCCAGTACTTC.